The 30 T cell receptor beta chains given below trace back to one sample, sequenced in a study of cytomegalovirus exposure and HLA in healthy donors. In the PCR, 60 Vbeta and 13 Jbeta primers were used. Sequencing was performed with immunoSEQ multiplex PCR; in TCRdb, only in-frame clones are kept and a portion is missing. The sample records more than 130,000 clones, 70% to 75% being singletons. Material for sequencing was PBMCs. These receptors all come from a human donor in good health.

Here the CDR3 reads CASSRPQGTIYF. The CDR3 DNA is TGTGCCAGCAGCCGACCACAGGGCACCATATATTTT. This rearrangement joins TRBV7-9 to TRBJ1-3, with a tentative D call TRBD1 (6 bases). V was clipped by 5 bases and J by 9 bases, with 11 bases between them. The CDR3 length is 12 residues. Germline values: CDR1 SEHNR, CDR2 FQNEAQ (reference sequence).

The chain links TRBV5-6 to TRBJ2-5, with TRBD1 identical over 8 bases. This CDR3 has 13 amino acids. Unmatched junction bases numbered 3, after V lost 2 bases and J lost 6 bases. The V gene's germline CDR1 is SGHDT and CDR2 YYEEEE. The CDR3 DNA is TGTGCCAGCAGCTTCAGGGGGCAGCAGACCCAGTACTTC. As protein: CASSFRGQQTQYF.

This clone was seen just once. The genes are TRBV7-3 and TRBJ2-7; D perhaps matches TRBD1 (6 bases). The V and J ends lost 2 bases and 2 bases respectively, with 13 bases between them. The CDR3 length is 15 residues. Germline values: CDR1 SGHTA, CDR2 FQGTGA. CDR3 nucleotides: TGTGCCAGCAGCTTATCAGGCAGGGGTACCTACGAGCAGTACTTC. It translates to CASSLSGRGTYEQYF.

V usage is TRBV7-2 and J usage is TRBJ2-7, with TRBD2 identical over 12 bases. V lost 5 bases and J lost 7; bases outside the gene matches: 6. Germline V CDR1 and CDR2: SGHTA, FQGNSA. This CDR3 comprises 14 residues. CDR3 in DNA: TGTGCCAGCAGCCTGACTAGCGGGAGCCATGAGCAGTACTTC. It encodes CASSLTSGSHEQYF.

This chain joins TRBV9 and TRBJ2-2; no definite D call. Trimming took 0 bases from V and 0 from J, leaving 6 bases between them. Germline V gene lookup returns CDR1 SGDLS and CDR2 YYNGEE. This CDR3 has 15 residues. The DNA of the CDR3 is TGTGCCAGCAGCGTAGTGCCGGCGAACACCGGGGAGCTGTTTTTT. As protein: CASSVVPANTGELFF.

The chain is built from TRBV18 and TRBJ2-3; TRBD2 agrees at 7 bases. This CDR3 spans 18 amino acids. Germline loops: CDR1 KGHSH, CDR2 LQKENI. Losses at the gene ends were 0 bases for V and 2 bases for J; bases not matched to a gene: 11. CDR3 in amino acids: CASSPPLASGEFTDTQYF. The CDR3, as DNA: TGTGCCAGCTCACCACCACTGGCCAGCGGGGAATTCACAGATACGCAGTATTTT.

CDR3 in DNA: TGTGCCAGCAGCTTAACGGCACAGGGTACGAACTATGGCTACACCTTC. Protein product: CASSLTAQGTNYGYTF. The rearrangement joins TRBV11-2 to TRBJ1-2, with D tentatively TRBD1 (6 bases). Trimming left V 2 bases short and J 2 bases short, with 15 bases between. The CDR3 runs to 16 residues. Germline CDR1 SGHAT, CDR2 FQNNGV.

This clone came up once. The chain uses TRBV2 and TRBJ2-3; the match to TRBD2 covers 13 bases. J lost 1 base, V lost 8 bases, and 6 bases had no gene match. Germline V gene data show CDR1 as SNHLY and CDR2 as FYNNEI. The CDR3 has 16 amino acids. The DNA of the CDR3 is TGTGCCAGCGGGGGACTAGCGGGACGCCGCACAGATACGCAGTATTTT. Translating gives CASGGLAGRRTDTQYF.

The rearrangement links TRBV27 to TRBJ2-2; 8 nucleotides agree with TRBD2. In germline, CDR1 is MNHEY, CDR2 SMNVEV (reference sequence). The CDR3 contains 17 residues. The trim removed 7 bases at V and 1 base at J, leaving 11 bases unmatched. This CDR3 is CASTSLRLARNTGELFF. The CDR3 DNA reads as TGTGCCAGCACCTCACTGAGACTAGCGCGGAACACCGGGGAGCTGTTTTTT.

This clone occurred a few times. The chain uses TRBV6-1 and TRBJ1-5, with a weak D call TRBD1 (5 bases). This CDR3 comprises 14 residues. The V gene lost 6 bases and the J gene lost 0 bases, with 9 bases spanning the gap. Germline CDR1 and CDR2: MNHNS and SASEGT. The CDR3 region has the DNA TGTGCCAGCAGAAGGGGATTTAGCAATCAGCCCCAGCATTTT. It is translated as CASRRGFSNQPQHF.

The chain is built from TRBV4-1 and TRBJ2-1, with TRBD2 identical over 9 bases. Germline V gives CDR1 MGHRA, CDR2 YSYEKL. The CDR3 extends over 17 amino acids. J was trimmed by 2 bases and V by 5 bases; bases with no gene match: 10. The CDR3 here is CASSTPSGATPYNEQFF. The CDR3 DNA sequence: TGCGCCAGCAGCACCCCTAGCGGGGCCACCCCCTACAATGAGCAGTTCTTC.

This chain links TRBV6-5 with TRBJ2-4; D unresolved. This CDR3 has 14 residues. V gave up 0 bases and J gave up 6 bases, with 9 bases separating them. Germline V gene sequence: CDR1 MNHEY, CDR2 SVGAGI. The CDR3 protein is CASSYSQDLNIQYF. CDR3 DNA: TGTGCCAGCAGTTACTCTCAAGACTTAAACATTCAGTACTTC.

This chain connects TRBV19 to TRBJ2-1, with 9 bases matching TRBD2. The CDR3 length is 14 residues. V dropped 6 bases and J dropped 6; count of bases not matched to a gene: 6. Germline V gene lookup returns CDR1 LNHDA and CDR2 SQIVND (reference sequence). The CDR3 DNA reads as TGTGCCAGTAGAGAGCGGGGGGCTGGCAATGAGCAGTTCTTC. The encoded protein is CASRERGAGNEQFF.

A few counts support this clone. The rearrangement uses TRBV5-1 and TRBJ1-1; D may be TRBD1 (6 bases). The CDR3 contains 14 residues. Germline V gene data show CDR1 as SGHRS and CDR2 as YFSETQ. Trimming shortened V by 4 bases and J by 5 bases, and 15 bases separated the two germline ends. The CDR3 region is CASSESTGITEAFF. The CDR3 DNA reads as TGCGCCAGCAGCGAATCCACAGGGATAACTGAAGCTTTCTTT.

J is TRBJ2-7 and V is TRBV18, with 7 nucleotides matching TRBD1. Germline V CDR1 and CDR2: KGHSH, LQKENI. Losses at the gene ends were 4 bases for V and 3 bases for J; bases not matched to a gene: 6. The CDR3 is made up of 14 amino acids. The CDR3 here is CASSRRDSFYEQYF. As DNA, the CDR3 is TGTGCCAGCTCACGCCGGGACAGCTTCTACGAGCAGTACTTC.

This clone has a handful of counts. The CDR3 spells CASRPRQVMNTEAFF. The CDR3 DNA reads as TGTGCCAGCAGACCAAGACAGGTAATGAACACTGAAGCTTTCTTT. The chain has TRBV7-3 and TRBJ1-1; D is possibly TRBD1 (6 bases). Germline V gene data show CDR1 as SGHTA and CDR2 as FQGTGA. The CDR3 is 15 residues long. The V and J ends lost 6 bases and 0 bases respectively, with 14 bases between them.

This clone showed up just once. The genes are TRBV2 and TRBJ2-1, with a possible D match to TRBD1 (6 bases). The germline V gene has CDR1 SNHLY and CDR2 FYNNEI. This CDR3 has 14 amino acids. V shed 6 bases and J shed 5 bases, with 14 bases lying between them. Here the CDR3 reads CASRRQGFNNEQFF. The CDR3, as DNA: TGTGCCAGCAGGCGCCAGGGGTTCAACAATGAGCAGTTCTTC.

The CDR3 DNA sequence: TGTGCCAGCAGCTTAGTTGTCGATCAGCCCCAGCATTTT. The encoded protein is CASSLVVDQPQHF. The rearrangement joins TRBV7-2 to TRBJ1-5; D not resolved. The germline gives CDR1 SGHTA, CDR2 FQGNSA. The CDR3 is 13 amino acids. V shed 1 base and J shed 5 bases, with 6 bases lying between them.

V is TRBV13 and J is TRBJ2-3, with TRBD2 identical over 8 bases. With V trimmed by 5 bases and J by 6 bases, 13 bases remained unmatched. The CDR3 is made up of 16 amino acids. The germline gives CDR1 PRHDT, CDR2 FYEKMQ (reference sequence). The DNA of the CDR3 is TGTGCCAGCAGCCCTGGGACTAGACCTCTTTCGGATACGCAGTATTTT. Residues: CASSPGTRPLSDTQYF.

This clone has just one count. This chain links TRBV29-1 with TRBJ2-3; D may be TRBD1 (6 bases). The CDR3 has 14 residues. V lost 6 bases and J 0 bases, leaving 13 bases between the germline ends. In germline, CDR1 is SQVTM, CDR2 ANQGSEA. CDR3 nucleotides: TGCAGCGTCAGGCAGGGGCCTAGCACAGATACGCAGTATTTT. Protein: CSVRQGPSTDTQYF.

The chain employs TRBV9 and TRBJ2-1, with D possibly matching TRBD2 (6 bases). The CDR3 runs 16 residues. Trimming removed 0 bases at V and 0 bases at J, with 10 bases between. Germline loops: CDR1 SGDLS, CDR2 YYNGEE. Written as DNA, the CDR3 is TGTGCCAGCAGCGTAGTAGTTAGCGGCTCCTACAATGAGCAGTTCTTC. This translates into CASSVVVSGSYNEQFF.

This clone is a singleton in its sample. The chain couples TRBV29-1 to TRBJ2-1; 12 bases map to TRBD1. The CDR3 extends over 15 amino acids. The germline CDR1 and CDR2 sequences are SQVTM and ANQGSEA. Germline trimming cut 2 bases from V and 7 bases from J; bases unmatched to any gene: 6. In nucleotides, the CDR3 is TGCAGCGTTGAACTATGGGACAGGGGGCATAATGAGCAGTTCTTC. It yields the protein CSVELWDRGHNEQFF.

V usage is TRBV30 and J usage is TRBJ1-4; D ambiguous. The germline CDR1 and CDR2 sequences are GTSNPN and SVGIG (reference sequence). Trimming took 4 bases from V and 7 from J, leaving 13 bases between them. The CDR3 runs 13 residues. Here the CDR3 DNA reads TGTGCCTGGATGTTTGGGAGAAGTGAAAAACTGTTTTTT. It codes for CAWMFGRSEKLFF.

The chain links TRBV30 to TRBJ1-2, with a tentative D call TRBD1 (5 bases). The CDR3 totals 18 residues. The germline CDR1 and CDR2 sequences are GTSNPN and SVGIG (reference sequence). Trimming took 0 bases from V and 4 from J, leaving 24 bases between them. The DNA of the CDR3 is TGTGCCTGGAGTGTACAACCCGAGGCAGGGCGGCGTTTCTATGGCTACACCTTC. Protein sequence: CAWSVQPEAGRRFYGYTF.

CDR3 coding DNA: TGTGCCACCTCAGGGTCCAATCAGCCCCAGCATTTT. This encodes CATSGSNQPQHF. J is TRBJ1-5 and V is TRBV19; possible D gene TRBD1, 5 bases. V was shortened by 10 bases and J by 3 bases, with 10 bases between the two germline ends. Germline assignment: CDR1 LNHDA and CDR2 SQIVND (reference sequence). The CDR3 runs 12 residues.

V usage is TRBV7-9 and J usage is TRBJ2-1; no clear D. In germline, CDR1 is SEHNR, CDR2 FQNEAQ (reference sequence). Trimming took 4 bases from V and 8 from J, leaving 15 bases between them. This CDR3 region has 14 residues. Here the CDR3 reads CASSWRRQSHEQFF. The CDR3 DNA sequence: TGTGCCAGCAGCTGGCGCAGACAATCCCATGAGCAGTTCTTC.

This clone has only a few counts. This chain's CDR3 is CSARTSSNTGELFF. CDR3 bases: TGCAGCGCCCGGACTAGCAGTAACACCGGGGAGCTGTTTTTT. This chain links TRBV29-1 with TRBJ2-2; 8 bases line up with TRBD2. This CDR3 comprises 14 residues. The germline V gene encodes CDR1 SQVTM and CDR2 ANQGSEA. V was clipped by 7 bases and J by 2 bases; unmatched bases: 6.

This rearrangement joins TRBV7-9 to TRBJ2-5; D remains ambiguous. Trimming took 5 bases from V and 5 from J, leaving 15 bases between them. From germline, CDR1 is SEHNR and CDR2 FQNEAQ (reference sequence). This CDR3 spans 14 amino acids. The CDR3 bases are TGTGCCAGCAGCCCGTCAGCGCGTCGGGAGACCCAGTACTTC. This encodes CASSPSARRETQYF.

In this sample, this clone turned up a few times. The chain is built from TRBV9 and TRBJ2-5, with D possibly being TRBD1 (5 bases). Germline lookup yields CDR1 SGDLS and CDR2 YYNGEE. The ends were cut back, 0 bases at V and 4 bases at J, with 16 bases in the middle. CDR3 length: 16 amino acids. Here the CDR3 DNA reads TGTGCCAGCAGCGTAGGTGGGGCATCTTTTTTAGAGACCCAGTACTTC. Translation: CASSVGGASFLETQYF.

In its sample, this clone was seen a few times. This chain links TRBV27 with TRBJ1-2; 7 bases map to TRBD1. This CDR3 has 12 amino acids. Germline CDR1 MNHEY, CDR2 SMNVEV (reference sequence). The ends lost 6 bases at V and 6 bases at J; junction bases unmatched: 4. The CDR3 sequence is CASSQGGNGYTF. The CDR3 region has the DNA TGTGCCAGCAGCCAGGGGGGCAATGGCTACACCTTC.